This T cell receptor (beta chain) emerged from a study of shared clonotypes between healthy human individuals. Sequencing was performed with immunoSEQ multiplex PCR; in TCRdb, only in-frame clones are kept and a portion is missing. Here the sample spans roughly 1 million clones, around three quarters being singletons. This CDR3 spans 14 amino acids. Germline trimming cut 3 bases from V and 7 bases from J; bases unmatched to any gene: 5. Germline V gives CDR1 KGHSH, CDR2 LQKENI. This clone was counted once. This TCR was recovered from a man in his late teens or twenties in good health. Some clones in this sample may be carry-over from other donors' samples. The sequenced sample consisted of memory CD4+ T cells from PBMCs. The subset is: CD45RA-negative fraction. This sequence joins TRBV18 and TRBJ1-5; 8 bases are a match to TRBD1. The CDR3 loop reads CASSPGTGGQPQHF. CDR3 nucleotides: TGTGCCAGCTCACCGGGGACAGGAGGGCAGCCCCAGCATTTT.